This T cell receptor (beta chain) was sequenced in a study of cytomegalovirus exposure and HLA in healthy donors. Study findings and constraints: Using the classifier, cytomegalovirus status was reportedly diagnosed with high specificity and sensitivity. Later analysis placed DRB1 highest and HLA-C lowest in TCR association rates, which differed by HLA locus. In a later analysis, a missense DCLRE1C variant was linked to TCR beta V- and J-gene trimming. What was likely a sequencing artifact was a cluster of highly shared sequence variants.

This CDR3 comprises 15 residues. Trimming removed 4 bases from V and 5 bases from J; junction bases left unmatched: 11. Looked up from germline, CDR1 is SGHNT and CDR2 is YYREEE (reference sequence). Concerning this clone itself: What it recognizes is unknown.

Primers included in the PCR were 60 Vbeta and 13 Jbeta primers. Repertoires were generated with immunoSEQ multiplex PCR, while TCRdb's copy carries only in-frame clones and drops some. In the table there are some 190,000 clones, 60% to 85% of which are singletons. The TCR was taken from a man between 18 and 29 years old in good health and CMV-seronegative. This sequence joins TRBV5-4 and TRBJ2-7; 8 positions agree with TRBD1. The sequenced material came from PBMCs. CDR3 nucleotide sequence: TGTGCCAGCAGCCCGTCCCGACAGGGGAGTAACGAGCAGTACTTC. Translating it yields CASSPSRQGSNEQYF.